This passage covers 15 T cell receptor beta chains from one sample sequenced in a study of human T cells and chemical hapten exposure. The library tagged individual cDNA molecules with unique molecular identifiers. TCRdb analysed the reads with MiXCR anew, one entry per CDR3 protein. The sample lists about 120,000 distinct CDR3 sequences, around 9% occurring once. Whole blood that had not been fractionated was the source of extracted total RNA. Sequenced sample: whole blood. These receptors were taken from a human donor in good health. Some clones in this sample may be carry-over from other donors' samples.

The gene calls are TRBV19 and TRBJ2-2; 7 nucleotides line up with TRBD1. This CDR3 contains 15 residues. Per germline, CDR1 LNHDA and CDR2 SQIVND (reference sequence). V lost 6 bases and J lost 8; bases outside the gene matches: 12. Here the CDR3 DNA reads TGTGCCAGTAGAATAAATACAGGGGCGGAAGGGGAGCTGTTTTTT. Its protein is CASRINTGAEGELFF.

This clonotype has at least ten counts. This sequence joins TRBV6-5 and TRBJ2-7, with unresolved D. V lost 0 bases and J 2 bases, leaving 8 bases between the germline ends. The length of the CDR3 is 14 residues. Germline V gene sequence: CDR1 MNHEY, CDR2 SVGAGI. DNA of the CDR3: TGTGCCAGCAGTTACTCCCGGGCAGCCTACGAGCAGTACTTC. Its translation: CASSYSRAAYEQYF.

This clonotype was picked up a small number of times. The chain links TRBV2 to TRBJ1-1; D may be TRBD1 (5 bases). Deletions cut 11 bases from V and 0 bases from J, with 13 bases between. Germline V gene lookup returns CDR1 SNHLY and CDR2 FYNNEI. The CDR3 has 13 amino acids. This CDR3 is CAGRQILNTEAFF. CDR3 sequence (DNA): TGTGCCGGAAGACAGATTTTGAACACTGAAGCTTTCTTT. The whole variable domain, remainder taken from reference TRBV2 and TRBJ1-1, is EPEVTQTPSHQVTQMGQEVILRCVPISNHLYFYWYRQILGQKVEFLVSFYNNEISEKSEIFDDQFSVERPDGSNFTLKIRSTKLEDSAMYFCAGRQILNTEAFFGQGTRLTVV.

This clonotype was detected ten times or more. The chain has TRBV29-1 and TRBJ1-3, with 7 bases matching TRBD1. Germline CDR1 reads SQVTM; CDR2 reads ANQGSEA. Trimming cost V 5 bases and J 3 bases; bases outside gene matches: 4. The CDR3 extends over 13 amino acids. This CDR3 reads CSVPGTDGNTIYF. The DNA for the CDR3 is TGCAGCGTTCCCGGGACAGATGGAAACACCATATATTTT. Filled out from reference TRBV29-1 and TRBJ1-3, the complete variable domain reads SAVISQKPSRDICQRGTSLTIQCQVDSQVTMMFWYRQQPGQSLTLIATANQGSEATYESGFVIDKFPISRPNLTFSTLTVSNMSPEDSSIYLCSVPGTDGNTIYFGEGSWLTVV.

The V call is TRBV7-8, the J call TRBJ2-7, with D possibly matching TRBD1 (5 bases). The V end lost 4 bases, the J end lost 1 base, and 11 bases lay between the germline ends. The CDR3 contains 14 residues. Germline CDR1 SGHVS, CDR2 FQNEAQ. As DNA, the CDR3 is TGTGCCAGCAGCTCGTCAGGACAATCCTACGAGCAGTACTTC. Its protein product is CASSSSGQSYEQYF.

This clonotype was counted between two and nine times. The chain employs TRBV20-1 and TRBJ2-7; TRBD2 matches at 13 bases. The V and J ends lost 3 bases and 3 bases, in that order; junction bases with no gene match: 2. The germline V gene has CDR1 DFQATT and CDR2 SNEGSKA (reference sequence). The CDR3 totals 14 residues. The CDR3 sequence is CSARRTSGGYEQYF. DNA of the CDR3: TGCAGTGCTAGGAGGACTAGCGGGGGCTACGAGCAGTACTTC.

This clonotype was detected a few times. The CDR3 loop reads CASSIGPDRGQPQHF. In nucleotides, the CDR3 is TGTGCCAGCAGCATTGGCCCCGACAGGGGACAGCCCCAGCATTTT. The chain uses TRBV5-4 and TRBJ1-5; 8 positions agree with TRBD1. Germline V lookup: CDR1 SGHNT, CDR2 YYREEE (reference sequence). There are 15 residues in the CDR3. Unmatched junction bases numbered 10, after V lost 4 bases and J lost 7 bases.

CDR3 loop: CASSAGQPESSPLHF. CDR3 nucleotide sequence: TGTGCCAGCTCAGCAGGACAGCCAGAGAGTTCACCCCTCCACTTT. The rearrangement links TRBV18 to TRBJ1-6; D is perhaps TRBD1 (6 bases). Trimming cost V 5 bases and J 9 bases, with 17 bases left between them. Germline CDR1 reads KGHSH; CDR2 reads LQKENI. The CDR3 covers 15 residues.

This clonotype was seen many times. The chain employs TRBV3-1 and TRBJ1-3; no definite D call. Germline V gives CDR1 LGHDT, CDR2 YNNKEL (reference sequence). Trimming cost V 4 bases and J 1 base, with 5 bases left between them. The CDR3 is 13 amino acids. The CDR3, as DNA: TGTGCCAGCAGCCTAATTTCTGGAAACACCATATATTTT. Encoded protein: CASSLISGNTIYF.

The CDR3 loop is CSVGDREAEQYF. As DNA, the CDR3 is TGCAGCGTTGGGGACAGGGAGGCCGAGCAGTACTTC. The chain is built from TRBV29-1 and TRBJ2-7; TRBD1 matches at 9 bases. Losses at the gene ends were 4 bases for V and 6 bases for J; bases not matched to a gene: 4. CDR1 is SQVTM and CDR2 is ANQGSEA in the germline V gene. The CDR3 extends over 12 amino acids.

The chain joins TRBV30 to TRBJ2-5; TRBD1 aligns across 7 bases. CDR1 and CDR2 (germline): GTSNPN, SVGIG (reference sequence). Losses at the gene ends were 0 bases for V and 3 bases for J; bases not matched to a gene: 1. This CDR3 is 13 amino acids long. The CDR3 DNA reads TGTGCCTGGAGTGTCGGACAGGAAGAGACCCAGTACTTC. This gives the protein CAWSVGQEETQYF. The complete variable domain, with remaining parts taken from reference TRBV30 and TRBJ2-5, reads SQTIHQWPATLVQPVGSPLSLECTVEGTSNPNLYWYRQAAGRGLQLLFYSVGIGQISSEVPQNLSASRPQDRQFILSSKKLLLSDSGFYLCAWSVGQEETQYFGPGTRLLVL.

This clonotype has at least ten counts. This chain links TRBV7-2 with TRBJ1-5, with 7 bases identical to TRBD1. Losses at the gene ends were 6 bases for V and 5 bases for J; bases not matched to a gene: 7. The CDR3 totals 14 residues. CDR1 is SGHTA, CDR2 FQGNSA, per germline. As DNA, the CDR3 is TGTGCCAGCAGTTCCGGACAGGCGGATCAGCCCCAGCATTTT. It translates to CASSSGQADQPQHF.

The rearrangement uses TRBV9 and TRBJ2-1; D assignment may be TRBD1 or TRBD2 (5 bases each). The CDR3 spans 14 residues. The germline CDR1 and CDR2 sequences are SGDLS and YYNGEE. Trimming cost V 0 bases and J 11 bases, with 15 bases left between them. The CDR3 here is CASSVGGKRSQQFF. CDR3 nucleotides: TGTGCCAGCAGCGTAGGGGGGAAGAGGTCTCAGCAGTTCTTC. The complete variable domain, with remaining parts taken from reference TRBV9 and TRBJ2-1, reads DSGVTQTPKHLITATGQRVTLRCSPRSGDLSVYWYQQSLDQGLQFLIQYYNGEERAKGNILERFSAQQFPDLHSELNLSSLELGDSALYFCASSVGGKRSQQFFGPGTRLTVL.

This clonotype was detected only a few times. The chain uses TRBV7-2 and TRBJ1-1; D remains ambiguous. The CDR3 is made up of 15 amino acids. Trimming stripped 6 bases from V and 2 bases from J, with 16 bases between. CDR1 is SGHTA and CDR2 is FQGNSA in the germline V gene. The CDR3 region has the DNA TGTGCCAGCAGTCCTGACCCTCTCAGCAACACTGAAGCTTTCTTT. This translates into CASSPDPLSNTEAFF.

This clonotype occurred a few times. The chain joins TRBV20-1 to TRBJ2-2; 7 bases fit TRBD1. Germline values: CDR1 DFQATT, CDR2 SNEGSKA (reference sequence). V gave up 6 bases and J gave up 5 bases; unmatched junction bases: 6. The CDR3 is made up of 13 amino acids. CDR3 coding DNA: TGCAGTGCGGTGACAGGGAATACCGGGGAGCTGTTTTTT. Amino acid sequence: CSAVTGNTGELFF.